The 21 T cell receptor beta chains below all came from one sample that was sequenced in a study of identical twins. TCRdb called the 5' RACE reads again in MiXCR, with one record for every CDR3 protein. The sample consists of approximately 350,000 distinct CDR3 sequences, approximately 13% of them appearing once. The same sample was also studied in work on yellow fever vaccine responses in identical twins.

The sequencing input was CD8+ T cells sorted from blood. These receptors originate from a woman under 30 in good health.

This clonotype was found a few times. The genes are TRBV20-1 and TRBJ1-1, with D uncertain. This CDR3 spans 14 amino acids. Germline lookup yields CDR1 DFQATT and CDR2 SNEGSKA (reference sequence). V lost 2 bases to trimming and J lost 5 bases, with 15 bases between them. CDR3 sequence reads: CSARSDEGGTEAFF. The CDR3 nucleotides read TGCAGTGCTAGATCCGACGAGGGCGGGACTGAAGCTTTCTTT.

This clonotype has just a few counts. V and J are TRBV25-1 and TRBJ2-2; a possible D gene is TRBD2 (5 bases). This CDR3 has 17 residues. The V end was cut by 1 base, the J end by 0 bases, with 12 bases between. CDR1 and CDR2 from the germline V gene are MGHDK and SYGVNS. CDR3 nucleotide sequence: TGTGCCAGCAGTGAATTGAAATGGACTCCGAACACCGGGGAGCTGTTTTTT. Translation: CASSELKWTPNTGELFF. Supplemented by reference TRBV25-1 and TRBJ2-2, the full variable domain reads EADIYQTPRYLVIGTGKKITLECSQTMGHDKMYWYQQDPGMELHLIHYSYGVNSTEKGDLSSESTVSRIRTEHFPLTLESARPSHTSQYLCASSELKWTPNTGELFFGEGSRLTVL.

This chain uses TRBV20-1 with TRBJ2-7, with TRBD2 matching over 15 bases. The length of the CDR3 is 17 residues. Germline lookup yields CDR1 DFQATT and CDR2 SNEGSKA (reference sequence). V gave up 3 bases and J gave up 6 bases; unmatched junction bases: 12. CDR3 residues: CSASLGLAGGDPSEQYV. CDR3 DNA sequence: TGCAGTGCTAGTCTGGGACTAGCGGGGGGAGATCCCTCCGAGCAGTACGTC.

This clonotype appeared many times. The rearrangement uses TRBV29-1 and TRBJ2-1; D remains ambiguous. Germline CDR1 and CDR2: SQVTM and ANQGSEA. This CDR3 has 15 amino acids. The V and J ends lost 6 bases and 5 bases respectively, with 20 bases between them. CDR3 sequence: CSVETWYGQNNEQFF. The DNA for the CDR3 is TGCAGCGTCGAAACATGGTACGGCCAAAACAATGAGCAGTTCTTC.

This chain connects TRBV24-1 to TRBJ2-3; 10 positions match TRBD2. The CDR3 runs 19 residues. Unmatched junction bases numbered 16, after V lost 6 bases and J lost 2 bases. Germline loops: CDR1 KGHDR, CDR2 SFDVKD. CDR3: CATSSQSGRAWEATDTQYF. For the CDR3, the DNA is TGTGCCACCAGTTCCCAAAGCGGGAGGGCCTGGGAGGCCACAGATACGCAGTATTTT.

The V gene is TRBV4-1, the J gene TRBJ2-3; no clear D. CDR1 and CDR2 from the germline V gene are MGHRA and YSYEKL. V was pared by 1 base and J by 1 base, with 9 bases between. The length of the CDR3 is 15 residues. As DNA, the CDR3 is TGCGCCAGCAGCCAAGTTGCTGTTGGCACAGATACGCAGTATTTT. Encoded protein: CASSQVAVGTDTQYF.

CDR3 bases: TGTGCCAGCAGCCGACAGGGGAGGTACTATGGCTACACCTTC. Translated, it gives CASSRQGRYYGYTF. The chain uses TRBV11-2 and TRBJ1-2, with TRBD1 matching over 8 bases. V lost 5 bases and J lost 3; bases outside the gene matches: 5. The CDR3 totals 14 residues. The V gene's germline CDR1 is SGHAT and CDR2 FQNNGV.

This clonotype occurred a few times. The V and J genes are TRBV28 and TRBJ2-7, with TRBD1 matching over 8 bases. Trimming took 5 bases from V and 4 from J; bases not matched to a gene: 4. CDR3 size: 13 residues. Per the germline V gene, CDR1 is MDHEN and CDR2 is SYDVKM. The CDR3 DNA is TGTGCCAGCAGTAGGACAGGGATTTACGAGCAGTACTTC. Translated, it gives CASSRTGIYEQYF.

This clonotype has only a few counts. The chain couples TRBV3-1 to TRBJ2-5; 7 bases match TRBD1. V was clipped by 3 bases and J by 3 bases; unmatched bases: 7. This CDR3 region has 15 residues. Per germline, CDR1 LGHDT and CDR2 YNNKEL (reference sequence). The CDR3 DNA reads as TGTGCCAGCAGCCAGGCCGGGACAGCCAAAGAGACCCAGTACTTC. Translation gives CASSQAGTAKETQYF.

The rearrangement uses TRBV6-5 and TRBJ1-2; D is unresolved. This CDR3 is 15 amino acids long. The V end was cut by 0 bases, the J end by 0 bases, with 8 bases between. The germline V gene encodes CDR1 MNHEY and CDR2 SVGAGI. DNA of the CDR3: TGTGCCAGCAGTTACTCAGGCTACTCTAACTATGGCTACACCTTC. Translated, it gives CASSYSGYSNYGYTF.

This clonotype was picked up many times. The chain combines TRBV12-3 or TRBV12-4 with TRBJ2-1; D is ambiguous. The ends were cut back, 1 base at V and 5 bases at J, with 6 bases in the middle. The CDR3 spans 13 residues. The CDR3 here is CASSLGVHNEQFF. For the CDR3, the DNA is TGTGCCAGCAGTTTAGGGGTCCACAATGAGCAGTTCTTC.

This clonotype turned up a few times. The chain carries TRBV25-1 and TRBJ2-7, with 8 bases fitting TRBD1. Germline loops: CDR1 MGHDK, CDR2 SYGVNS. The length of the CDR3 is 13 residues. V gave up 3 bases and J gave up 6 bases; unmatched junction bases: 4. The CDR3, as DNA: TGTGCCAGCAGTGACCAGGGGGCGCGCGAGCAGTACTTC. Its protein is CASSDQGAREQYF.

This clonotype was seen more than once but under ten times. The CDR3 nucleotides are TGTGCCAGCAGCCCCACTAGCGGGTCTAGCTCCTACGAGCAGTACTTC. Translated: CASSPTSGSSSYEQYF. This chain connects TRBV3-1 to TRBJ2-7; 9 nucleotides match TRBD2. Looked up from germline, CDR1 is LGHDT and CDR2 is YNNKEL (reference sequence). The CDR3 has 16 residues. Trimming at V came to 4 bases and at J to 0 bases, leaving 7 bases not matched to a gene.

The rearrangement joins TRBV6-1 to TRBJ2-2; D gene uncertain. Germline V gives CDR1 MNHNS, CDR2 SASEGT. Trimming removed 6 bases at V and 3 bases at J, with 14 bases between. The CDR3 extends over 15 amino acids. The CDR3 coding sequence is TGTGCCAGCAGGACTGAACGGACGGACACCGGGGAGCTGTTTTTT. Translation gives CASRTERTDTGELFF.

The chain combines TRBV20-1 with TRBJ2-3, with 9 bases fitting TRBD2. Germline V gives CDR1 DFQATT, CDR2 SNEGSKA (reference sequence). J lost 2 bases, V lost 3 bases, and 6 bases had no gene match. The CDR3 has 15 residues. The CDR3 reads CSASPSGDNTDTQYF. The CDR3 DNA is TGCAGTGCTAGTCCTAGCGGGGATAACACAGATACGCAGTATTTT.

In its sample, this clonotype was seen a few times. This chain connects TRBV7-2 to TRBJ2-1; perhaps D is TRBD1 or TRBD2 (5 bases each). Germline V lookup: CDR1 SGHTA, CDR2 FQGNSA. The CDR3 is made up of 15 amino acids. V lost 5 bases and J lost 6, with 17 bases in between. CDR3 bases: TGTGCCAGCAGCGGGGGACGCCCGGCCTTCAATGAGCAGTTCTTC. It is translated as CASSGGRPAFNEQFF.

The V and J genes are TRBV5-1 and TRBJ1-1; tentatively, D is TRBD1 (5 bases). The CDR3 is made up of 15 amino acids. CDR1 SGHRS and CDR2 YFSETQ come from the germline V gene. Trimming left V 3 bases short and J 0 bases short, with 12 bases between. CDR3 bases: TGCGCCAGCAGCTCGACAGTCAGTTTGAACACTGAAGCTTTCTTT. Its translation: CASSSTVSLNTEAFF.

This chain connects TRBV4-1 to TRBJ1-1; perhaps TRBD1 as D (6 bases). Trimming left V 2 bases short and J 5 bases short, with 15 bases between. Germline loops: CDR1 MGHRA, CDR2 YSYEKL. This CDR3 spans 15 amino acids. The CDR3 bases are TGCGCCAGCAGCCAACACATAGCACAGGGAACTGAAGCTTTCTTT. Its protein is CASSQHIAQGTEAFF.

About this clonotype: A much larger clonotype is one base distant, so this may be a read error. The CDR3 protein is CATCITGSDEQFF. Written as DNA, the CDR3 is TGTGCCACCTGCATAACAGGGTCGGATGAGCAGTTCTTC. This sequence joins TRBV15 and TRBJ2-1; weak D call: TRBD1 (6 bases). V was cut by 8 bases and J by 8 bases, with 16 bases left in between. Per germline, CDR1 LNHNV and CDR2 YYDKDF (reference sequence). There are 13 residues in the CDR3.

This clonotype has more than one count but fewer than ten. The J gene is TRBJ2-7, the V gene TRBV25-1; 7 bases align to TRBD2. The CDR3 has 14 amino acids. CDR1 is MGHDK, CDR2 SYGVNS, per germline. Unmatched junction bases numbered 6, after V lost 5 bases and J lost 2 bases. The DNA of the CDR3 is TGTGCCAGCAGTCTTTCGGCGGGAGCCTACGAGCAGTACGTC. This codes for CASSLSAGAYEQYV.

This clonotype was observed a few times. The CDR3: CASSLNGGAWGNNEQFF. The CDR3 DNA reads TGTGCCAGCAGCTTAAACGGGGGGGCTTGGGGTAACAATGAGCAGTTCTTC. This chain links TRBV7-2 with TRBJ2-1; 8 positions match TRBD2. Germline CDR1 SGHTA, CDR2 FQGNSA. The CDR3 length is 17 residues. J gave up 5 bases and V 2 bases, and 11 bases lay outside the gene matches.